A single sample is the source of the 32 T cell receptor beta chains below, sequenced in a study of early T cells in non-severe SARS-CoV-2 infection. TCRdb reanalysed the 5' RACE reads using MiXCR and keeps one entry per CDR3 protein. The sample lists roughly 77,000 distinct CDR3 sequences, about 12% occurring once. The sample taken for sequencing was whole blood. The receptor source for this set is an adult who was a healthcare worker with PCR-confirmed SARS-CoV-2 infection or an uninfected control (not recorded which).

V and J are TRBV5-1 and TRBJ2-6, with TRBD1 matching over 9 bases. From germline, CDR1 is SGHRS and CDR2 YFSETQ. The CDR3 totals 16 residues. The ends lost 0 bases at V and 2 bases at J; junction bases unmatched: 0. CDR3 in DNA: TGCGCCAGCAGCTTGGGACAGGGGGCTGGGGCCAACGTCCTGACTTTC. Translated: CASSLGQGAGANVLTF.

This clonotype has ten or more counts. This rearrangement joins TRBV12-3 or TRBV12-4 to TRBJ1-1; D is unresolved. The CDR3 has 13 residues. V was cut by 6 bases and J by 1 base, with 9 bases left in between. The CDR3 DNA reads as TGTGCCAGCAGCCTCAGGAAGAACACTGAAGCTTTCTTT. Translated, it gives CASSLRKNTEAFF.

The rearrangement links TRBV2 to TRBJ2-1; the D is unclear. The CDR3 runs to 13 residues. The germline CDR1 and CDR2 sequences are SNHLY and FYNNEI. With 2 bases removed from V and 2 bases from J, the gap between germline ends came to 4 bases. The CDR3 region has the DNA TGTGCCAGCAGTGAACTGGCCTACAATGAGCAGTTCTTC. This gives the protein CASSELAYNEQFF.

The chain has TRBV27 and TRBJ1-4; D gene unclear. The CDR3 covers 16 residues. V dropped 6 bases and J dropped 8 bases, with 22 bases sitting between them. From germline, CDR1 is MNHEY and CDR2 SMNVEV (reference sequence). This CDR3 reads CASSELGGPKNEKLFF. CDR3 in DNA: TGTGCCAGCAGCGAGTTGGGTGGGCCGAAAAACGAAAAACTGTTTTTT.

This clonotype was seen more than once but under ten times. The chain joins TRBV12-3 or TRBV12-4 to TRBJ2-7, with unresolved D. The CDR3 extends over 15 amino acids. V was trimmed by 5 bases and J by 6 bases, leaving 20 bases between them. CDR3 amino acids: CASSRNLVLSSEQYF. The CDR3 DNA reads TGTGCCAGCAGTAGAAATCTGGTTTTATCGTCCGAGCAGTACTTC.

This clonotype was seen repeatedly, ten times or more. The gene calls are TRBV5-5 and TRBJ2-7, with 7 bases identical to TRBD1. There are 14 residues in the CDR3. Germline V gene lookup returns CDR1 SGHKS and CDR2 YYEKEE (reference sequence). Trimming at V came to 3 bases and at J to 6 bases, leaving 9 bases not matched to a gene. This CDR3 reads CASSWDIGGAEQYF. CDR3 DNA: TGTGCCAGCAGCTGGGATATAGGGGGCGCCGAGCAGTACTTC.

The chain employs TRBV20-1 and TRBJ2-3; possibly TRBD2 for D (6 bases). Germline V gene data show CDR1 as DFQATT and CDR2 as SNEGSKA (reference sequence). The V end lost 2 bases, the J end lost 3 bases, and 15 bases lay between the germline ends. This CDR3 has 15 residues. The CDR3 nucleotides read TGCAGTGCTAGATTAGCTAGCGACATTACAGATACGCAGTATTTT. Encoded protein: CSARLASDITDTQYF.

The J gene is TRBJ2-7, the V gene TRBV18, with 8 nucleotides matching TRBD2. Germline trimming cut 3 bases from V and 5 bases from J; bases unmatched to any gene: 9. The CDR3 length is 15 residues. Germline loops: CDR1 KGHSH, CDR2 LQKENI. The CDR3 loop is CASSPFSGAQDEQYF. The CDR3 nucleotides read TGTGCCAGCTCACCCTTTAGCGGGGCCCAGGACGAGCAGTACTTC.

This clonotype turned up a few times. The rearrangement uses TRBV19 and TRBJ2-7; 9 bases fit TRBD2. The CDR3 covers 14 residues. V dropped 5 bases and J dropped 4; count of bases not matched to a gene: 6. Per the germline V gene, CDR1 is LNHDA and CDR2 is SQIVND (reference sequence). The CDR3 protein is CASSRVAGDYEQYF. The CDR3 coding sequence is TGTGCCAGTAGTCGGGTAGCGGGGGATTACGAGCAGTACTTC.

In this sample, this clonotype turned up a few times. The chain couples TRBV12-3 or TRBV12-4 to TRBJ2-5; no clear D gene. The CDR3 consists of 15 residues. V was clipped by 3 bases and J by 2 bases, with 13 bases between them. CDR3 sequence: CASSFRSPVQETQYF. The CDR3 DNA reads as TGTGCCAGCAGTTTCCGGTCTCCCGTACAAGAGACCCAGTACTTC.

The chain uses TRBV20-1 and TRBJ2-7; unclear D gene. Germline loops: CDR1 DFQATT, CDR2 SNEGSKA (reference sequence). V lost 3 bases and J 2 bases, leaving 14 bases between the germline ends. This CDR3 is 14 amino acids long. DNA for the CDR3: TGCAGTGCTAGGGATCCGATCTATCCCTACGAGCAGTACTTC. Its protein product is CSARDPIYPYEQYF.

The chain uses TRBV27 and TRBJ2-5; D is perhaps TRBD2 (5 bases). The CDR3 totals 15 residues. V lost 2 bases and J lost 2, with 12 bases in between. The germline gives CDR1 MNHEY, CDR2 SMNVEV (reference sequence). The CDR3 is CASSLSGYTQETQYF. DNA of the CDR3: TGTGCCAGCAGTTTAAGCGGCTACACTCAAGAGACCCAGTACTTC.

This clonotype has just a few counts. This chain's CDR3 is CASSQVGQRIYNEQFF. The DNA for the CDR3 is TGTGCCAGCAGCCAAGTGGGACAGCGCATATACAATGAGCAGTTCTTC. This rearrangement joins TRBV14 to TRBJ2-1; 7 bases match TRBD1. The CDR3 is 16 amino acids. The germline CDR1 and CDR2 sequences are SGHDN and FVKESK. With 1 base clipped from V and 4 bases from J, the junction kept 7 bases outside the gene matches.

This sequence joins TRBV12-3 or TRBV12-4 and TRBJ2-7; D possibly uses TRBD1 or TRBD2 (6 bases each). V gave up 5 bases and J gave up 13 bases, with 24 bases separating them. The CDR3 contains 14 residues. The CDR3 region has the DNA TGTGCCAGCAGTCTAGGGGGGCTAGCTGAAGACCTTTACTTC. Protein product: CASSLGGLAEDLYF.

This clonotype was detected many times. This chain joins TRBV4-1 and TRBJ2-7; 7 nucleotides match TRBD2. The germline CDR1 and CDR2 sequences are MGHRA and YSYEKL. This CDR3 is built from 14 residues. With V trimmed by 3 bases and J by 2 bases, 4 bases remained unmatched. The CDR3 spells CASSQGLQAYEQYF. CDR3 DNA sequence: TGCGCCAGCAGCCAGGGACTACAGGCCTACGAGCAGTACTTC.

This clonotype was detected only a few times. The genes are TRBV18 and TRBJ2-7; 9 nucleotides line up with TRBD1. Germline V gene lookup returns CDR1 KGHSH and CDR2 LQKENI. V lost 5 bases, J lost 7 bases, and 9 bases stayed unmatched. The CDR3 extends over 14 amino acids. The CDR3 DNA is TGTGCCAGCTCATCGTCGGACAGGGGTCGAGAGCAGTACTTC. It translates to CASSSSDRGREQYF.

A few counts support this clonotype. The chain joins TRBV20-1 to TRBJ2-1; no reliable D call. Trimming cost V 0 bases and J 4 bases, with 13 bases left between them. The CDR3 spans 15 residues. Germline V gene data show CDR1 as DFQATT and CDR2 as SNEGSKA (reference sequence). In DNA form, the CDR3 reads TGCAGTGCTAGAGATCCCCAGACTGTATACAATGAGCAGTTCTTC. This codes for CSARDPQTVYNEQFF.

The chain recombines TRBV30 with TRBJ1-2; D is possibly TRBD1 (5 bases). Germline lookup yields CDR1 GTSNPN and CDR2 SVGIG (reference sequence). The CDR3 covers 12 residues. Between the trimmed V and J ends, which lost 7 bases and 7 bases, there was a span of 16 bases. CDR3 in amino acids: CALGTTGGGYTF. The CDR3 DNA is TGTGCCTTGGGGACCACAGGCGGTGGCTACACCTTC. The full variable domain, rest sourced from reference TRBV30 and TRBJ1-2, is SQTIHQWPATLVQPVGSPLSLECTVEGTSNPNLYWYRQAAGRGLQLLFYSVGIGQISSEVPQNLSASRPQDRQFILSSKKLLLSDSGFYLCALGTTGGGYTFGSGTRLTVV.

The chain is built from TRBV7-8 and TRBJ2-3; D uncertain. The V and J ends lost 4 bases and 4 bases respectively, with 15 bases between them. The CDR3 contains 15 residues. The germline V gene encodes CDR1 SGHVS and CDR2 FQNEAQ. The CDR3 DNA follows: TGTGCCAGCAGCTGGTTAGCCCCCTCGGCAGATACGCAGTATTTT. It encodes CASSWLAPSADTQYF.

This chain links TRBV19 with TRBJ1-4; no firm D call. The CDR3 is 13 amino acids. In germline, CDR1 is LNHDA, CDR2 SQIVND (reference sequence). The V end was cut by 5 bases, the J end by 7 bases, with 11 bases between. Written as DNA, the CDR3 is TGTGCCAGTAGTCCGGCCGGGGTTGAAAAACTGTTTTTT. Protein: CASSPAGVEKLFF.

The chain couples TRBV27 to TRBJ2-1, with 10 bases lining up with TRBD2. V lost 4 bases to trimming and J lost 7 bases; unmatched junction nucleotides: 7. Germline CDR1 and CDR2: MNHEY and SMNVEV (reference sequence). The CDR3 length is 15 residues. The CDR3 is CASSSPSGSLNEQFF. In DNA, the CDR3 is TGTGCCAGCAGTTCCCCTAGCGGGAGTTTAAATGAGCAGTTCTTC.

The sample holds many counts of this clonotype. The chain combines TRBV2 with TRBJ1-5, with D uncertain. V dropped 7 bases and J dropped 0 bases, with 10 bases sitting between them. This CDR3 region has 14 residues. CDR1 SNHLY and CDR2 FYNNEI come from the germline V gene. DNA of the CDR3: TGTGCCAGCACCGACATTTATAGCAATCAGCCCCAGCATTTT. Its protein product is CASTDIYSNQPQHF.

The CDR3 reads CASWDRGLSYEQYF. DNA of the CDR3: TGCGCCAGCTGGGACAGGGGACTATCCTACGAGCAGTACTTC. The chain is built from TRBV5-1 and TRBJ2-7; 10 bases align to TRBD1. This CDR3 has 14 residues. Trimming removed 7 bases from V and 1 base from J; junction bases left unmatched: 5. Germline V gene lookup returns CDR1 SGHRS and CDR2 YFSETQ.

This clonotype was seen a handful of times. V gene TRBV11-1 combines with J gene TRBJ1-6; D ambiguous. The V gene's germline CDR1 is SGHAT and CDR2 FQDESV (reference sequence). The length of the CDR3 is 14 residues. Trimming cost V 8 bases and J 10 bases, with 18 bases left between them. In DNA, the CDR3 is TGTGCCAGCGGCGAGGGAATCCCAAGGTCACCCCTCCACTTT. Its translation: CASGEGIPRSPLHF.

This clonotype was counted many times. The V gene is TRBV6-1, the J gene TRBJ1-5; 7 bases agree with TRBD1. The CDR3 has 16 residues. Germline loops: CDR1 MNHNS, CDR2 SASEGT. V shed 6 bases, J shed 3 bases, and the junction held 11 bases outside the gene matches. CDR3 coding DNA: TGTGCCAGCAGGTGGGACCGGGACAGAGTCAATCAGCCCCAGCATTTT. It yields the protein CASRWDRDRVNQPQHF.

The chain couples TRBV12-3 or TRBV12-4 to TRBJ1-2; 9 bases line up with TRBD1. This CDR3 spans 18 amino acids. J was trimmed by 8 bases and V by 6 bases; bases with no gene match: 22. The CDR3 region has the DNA TGTGCCAGCAGCCGTGATTATGGGGCGGGGACAGGGCTCAACGGCTACACCTTC. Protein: CASSRDYGAGTGLNGYTF.

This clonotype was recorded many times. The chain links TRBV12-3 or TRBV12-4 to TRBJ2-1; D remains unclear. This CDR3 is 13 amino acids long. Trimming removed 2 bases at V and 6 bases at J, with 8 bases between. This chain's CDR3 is CASSLRASNEQFF. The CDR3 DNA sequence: TGTGCCAGCAGTTTAAGGGCCTCCAATGAGCAGTTCTTC.

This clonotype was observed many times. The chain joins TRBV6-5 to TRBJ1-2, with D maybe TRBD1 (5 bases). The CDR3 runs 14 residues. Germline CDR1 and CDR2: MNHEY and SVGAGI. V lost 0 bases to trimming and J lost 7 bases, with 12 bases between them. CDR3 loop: CASSYSTGGPGYTF. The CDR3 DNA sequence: TGTGCCAGCAGTTACTCTACCGGGGGACCTGGCTACACCTTC.

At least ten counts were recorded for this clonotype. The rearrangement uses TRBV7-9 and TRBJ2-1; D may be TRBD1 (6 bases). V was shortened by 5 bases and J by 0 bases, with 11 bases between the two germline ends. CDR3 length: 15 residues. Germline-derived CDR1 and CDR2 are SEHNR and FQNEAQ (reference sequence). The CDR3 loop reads CASSPDSLSYNEQFF. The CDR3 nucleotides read TGTGCCAGCAGCCCGGACAGTCTCTCCTACAATGAGCAGTTCTTC.

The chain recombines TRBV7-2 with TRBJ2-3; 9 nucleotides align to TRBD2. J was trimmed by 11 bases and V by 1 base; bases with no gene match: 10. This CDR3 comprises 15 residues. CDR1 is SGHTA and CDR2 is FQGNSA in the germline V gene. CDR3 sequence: CASSLEIAGAPWQYF. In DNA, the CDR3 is TGTGCCAGCAGCTTAGAGATAGCGGGGGCCCCTTGGCAGTATTTT.

CDR3 DNA: TGCAGCGTTGTGGGACGGATGAACACTGAAGCTTTCTTT. Its protein is CSVVGRMNTEAFF. The V and J genes are TRBV29-1 and TRBJ1-1; possible D gene TRBD1, 5 bases. CDR3 length equals 13 residues. Per germline, CDR1 SQVTM and CDR2 ANQGSEA. The germline V and J ends were trimmed by 4 bases and 0 bases, with 9 bases remaining between them.

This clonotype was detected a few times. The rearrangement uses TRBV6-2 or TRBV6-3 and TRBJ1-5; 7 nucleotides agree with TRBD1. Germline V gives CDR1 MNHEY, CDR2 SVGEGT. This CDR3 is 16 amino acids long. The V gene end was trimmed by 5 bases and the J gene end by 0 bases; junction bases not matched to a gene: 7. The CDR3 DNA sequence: TGTGCCAGCAGTCAGGACAGGAGAATTAGCAATCAGCCCCAGCATTTT. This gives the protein CASSQDRRISNQPQHF.